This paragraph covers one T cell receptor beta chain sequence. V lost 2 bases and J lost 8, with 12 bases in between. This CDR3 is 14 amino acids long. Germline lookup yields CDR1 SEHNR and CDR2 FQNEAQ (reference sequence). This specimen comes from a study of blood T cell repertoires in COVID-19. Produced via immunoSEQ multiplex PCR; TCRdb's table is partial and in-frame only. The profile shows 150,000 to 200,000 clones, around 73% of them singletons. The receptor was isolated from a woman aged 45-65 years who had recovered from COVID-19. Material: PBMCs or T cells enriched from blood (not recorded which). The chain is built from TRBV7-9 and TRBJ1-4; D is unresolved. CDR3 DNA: TGTGCCAGCAGCTTAATTCGAGGTGGAGAAAAACTGTTTTTT. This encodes CASSLIRGGEKLFF. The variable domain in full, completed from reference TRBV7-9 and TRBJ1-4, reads DTGVSQNPRHKITKRGQNVTFRCDPISEHNRLYWYRQTLGQGPEFLTYFQNEAQLEKSRLLSDRFSAERPKGSFSTLEIQRTEQGDSAMYLCASSLIRGGEKLFFGSGTQLSVL.